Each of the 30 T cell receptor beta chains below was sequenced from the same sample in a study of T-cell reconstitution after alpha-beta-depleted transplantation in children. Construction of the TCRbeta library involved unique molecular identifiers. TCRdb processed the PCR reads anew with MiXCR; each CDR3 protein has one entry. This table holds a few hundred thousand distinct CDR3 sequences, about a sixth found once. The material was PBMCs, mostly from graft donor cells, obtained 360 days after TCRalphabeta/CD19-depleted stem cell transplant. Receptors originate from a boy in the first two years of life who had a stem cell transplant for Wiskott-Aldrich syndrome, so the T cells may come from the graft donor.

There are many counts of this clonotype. The CDR3 protein is CASSLRAATNEKLFF. The CDR3 DNA is TGCGCCAGCAGCTTGAGGGCTGCAACTAATGAAAAACTGTTTTTT. The gene calls are TRBV5-1 and TRBJ1-4; D remains ambiguous. CDR3 length equals 15 residues. The germline gives CDR1 SGHRS, CDR2 YFSETQ. Trimming removed 1 base at V and 0 bases at J, with 7 bases between. Complete variable domain (other parts from reference TRBV5-1 and TRBJ1-4): KAGVTQTPRYLIKTRGQQVTLSCSPISGHRSVSWYQQTPGQGLQFLFEYFSETQRNKGNFPGRFSGRQFSNSRSEMNVSTLELGDSALYLCASSLRAATNEKLFFGSGTQLSVL.

This chain's CDR3 is CASSSPNPGGAGELFF. In DNA, the CDR3 is TGTGCCAGCAGTTCGCCCAATCCAGGGGGCGCGGGGGAGCTGTTTTTT. The chain is built from TRBV28 and TRBJ2-2; 8 bases line up with TRBD1. Trimming took 4 bases from V and 8 from J; bases not matched to a gene: 12. Germline V gene data show CDR1 as MDHEN and CDR2 as SYDVKM. This CDR3 is 16 amino acids long.

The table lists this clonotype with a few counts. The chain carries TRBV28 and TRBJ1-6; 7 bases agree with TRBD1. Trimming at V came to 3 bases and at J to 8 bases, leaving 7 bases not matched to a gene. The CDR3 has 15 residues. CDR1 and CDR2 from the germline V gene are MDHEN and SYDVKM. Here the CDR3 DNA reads TGTGCCAGCAGTTTTTTAGACAGGGCCCATTCACCCCTCCACTTT. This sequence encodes CASSFLDRAHSPLHF. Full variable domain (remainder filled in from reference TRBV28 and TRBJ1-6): DVKVTQSSRYLVKRTGEKVFLECVQDMDHENMFWYRQDPGLGLRLIYFSYDVKMKEKGDIPEGYSVSREKKERFSLILESASTNQTSMYLCASSFLDRAHSPLHFGNGTRLTVT.

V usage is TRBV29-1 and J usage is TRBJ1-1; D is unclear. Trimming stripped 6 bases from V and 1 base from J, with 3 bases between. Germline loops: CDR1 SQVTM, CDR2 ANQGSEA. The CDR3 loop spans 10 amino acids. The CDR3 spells CSVANTEAFF. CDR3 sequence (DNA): TGCAGCGTAGCGAACACTGAAGCTTTCTTT.

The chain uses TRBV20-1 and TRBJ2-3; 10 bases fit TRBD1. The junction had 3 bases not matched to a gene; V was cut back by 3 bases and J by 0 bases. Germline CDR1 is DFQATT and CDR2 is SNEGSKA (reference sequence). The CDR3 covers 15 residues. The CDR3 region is CSARTGGLSTDTQYF. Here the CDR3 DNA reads TGCAGTGCTAGGACAGGGGGCCTTAGCACAGATACGCAGTATTTT.

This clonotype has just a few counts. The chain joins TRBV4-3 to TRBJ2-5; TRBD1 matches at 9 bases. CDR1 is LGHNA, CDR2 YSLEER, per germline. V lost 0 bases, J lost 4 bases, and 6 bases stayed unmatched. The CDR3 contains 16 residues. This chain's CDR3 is CASSQDYRGQGETQYF. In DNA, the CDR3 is TGCGCCAGCAGCCAAGATTACAGGGGGCAGGGAGAGACCCAGTACTTC.

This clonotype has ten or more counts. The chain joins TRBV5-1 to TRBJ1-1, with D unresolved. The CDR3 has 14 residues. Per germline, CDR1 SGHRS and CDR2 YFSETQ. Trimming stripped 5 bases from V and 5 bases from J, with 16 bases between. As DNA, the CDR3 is TGCGCCAGCAGACCGACACCCGGAGGGACTGAAGCTTTCTTT. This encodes CASRPTPGGTEAFF.

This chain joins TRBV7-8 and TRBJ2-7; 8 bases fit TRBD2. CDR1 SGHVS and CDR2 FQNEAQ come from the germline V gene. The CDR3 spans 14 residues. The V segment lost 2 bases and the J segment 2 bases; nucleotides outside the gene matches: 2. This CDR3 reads CASSLLLAAYEQYF. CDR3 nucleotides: TGTGCCAGCAGCTTACTACTAGCGGCCTACGAGCAGTACTTC.

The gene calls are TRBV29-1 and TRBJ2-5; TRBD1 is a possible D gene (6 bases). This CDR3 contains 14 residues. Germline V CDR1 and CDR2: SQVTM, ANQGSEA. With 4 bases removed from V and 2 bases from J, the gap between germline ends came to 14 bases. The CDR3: CSVGGRVRQETQYF. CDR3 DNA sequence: TGCAGCGTTGGGGGGCGGGTCCGTCAAGAGACCCAGTACTTC. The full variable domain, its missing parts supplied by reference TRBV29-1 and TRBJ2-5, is SAVISQKPSRDICQRGTSLTIQCQVDSQVTMMFWYRQQPGQSLTLIATANQGSEATYESGFVIDKFPISRPNLTFSTLTVSNMSPEDSSIYLCSVGGRVRQETQYFGPGTRLLVL.

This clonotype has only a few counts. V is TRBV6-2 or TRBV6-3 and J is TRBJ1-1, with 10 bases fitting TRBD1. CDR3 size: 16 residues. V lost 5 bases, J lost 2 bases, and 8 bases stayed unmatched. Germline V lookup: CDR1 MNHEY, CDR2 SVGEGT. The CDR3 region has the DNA TGTGCCAGCAGTGACCCTCAGACAGGGGGCAACACTGAAGCTTTCTTT. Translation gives CASSDPQTGGNTEAFF.

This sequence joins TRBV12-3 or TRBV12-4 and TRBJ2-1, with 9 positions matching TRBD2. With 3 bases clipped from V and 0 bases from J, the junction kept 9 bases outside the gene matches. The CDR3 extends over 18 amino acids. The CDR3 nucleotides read TGTGCCAGCAGTTTTAGGGCTAGCGGGATGAGCTCCTACAATGAGCAGTTCTTC. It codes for CASSFRASGMSSYNEQFF.

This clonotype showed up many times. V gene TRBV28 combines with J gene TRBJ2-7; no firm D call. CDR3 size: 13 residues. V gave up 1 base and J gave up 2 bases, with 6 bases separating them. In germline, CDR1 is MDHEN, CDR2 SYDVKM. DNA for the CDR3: TGTGCCAGCAGTTTATTGCATCCCTACGAGCAGTACTTC. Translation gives CASSLLHPYEQYF.

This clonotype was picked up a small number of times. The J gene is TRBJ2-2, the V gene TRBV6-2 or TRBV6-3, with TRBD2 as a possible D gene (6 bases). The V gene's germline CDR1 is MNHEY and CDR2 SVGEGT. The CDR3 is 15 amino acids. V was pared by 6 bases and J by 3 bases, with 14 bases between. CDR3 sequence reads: CASREWDFDTGELFF. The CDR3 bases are TGTGCCAGCAGGGAATGGGACTTTGACACCGGGGAGCTGTTTTTT.

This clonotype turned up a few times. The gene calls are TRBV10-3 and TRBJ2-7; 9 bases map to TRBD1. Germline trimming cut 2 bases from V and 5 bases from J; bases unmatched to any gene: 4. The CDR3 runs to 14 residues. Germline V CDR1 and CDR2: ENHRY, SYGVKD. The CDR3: CAISEHRDRDEQYF. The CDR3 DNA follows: TGTGCCATCAGTGAGCACCGGGACAGGGACGAGCAGTACTTC.

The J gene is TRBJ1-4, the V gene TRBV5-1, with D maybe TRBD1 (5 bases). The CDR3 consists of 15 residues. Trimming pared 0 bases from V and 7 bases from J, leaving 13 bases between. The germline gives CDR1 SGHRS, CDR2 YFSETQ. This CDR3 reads CASSLAAGAPEKLFF. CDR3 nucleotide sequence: TGCGCCAGCAGCTTGGCCGCTGGGGCCCCTGAAAAACTGTTTTTT.

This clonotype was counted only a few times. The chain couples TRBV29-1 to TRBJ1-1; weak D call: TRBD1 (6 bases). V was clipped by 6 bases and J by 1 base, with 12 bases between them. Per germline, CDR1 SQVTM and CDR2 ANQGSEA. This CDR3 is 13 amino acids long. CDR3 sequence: CSVKGHPNTEAFF. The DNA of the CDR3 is TGCAGCGTCAAGGGACACCCGAACACTGAAGCTTTCTTT.

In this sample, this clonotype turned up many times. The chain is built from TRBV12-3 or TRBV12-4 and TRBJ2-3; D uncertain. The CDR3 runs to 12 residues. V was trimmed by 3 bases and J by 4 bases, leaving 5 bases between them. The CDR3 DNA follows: TGTGCCAGCAGTTTGGGGTCAGATACGCAGTATTTT. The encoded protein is CASSLGSDTQYF.

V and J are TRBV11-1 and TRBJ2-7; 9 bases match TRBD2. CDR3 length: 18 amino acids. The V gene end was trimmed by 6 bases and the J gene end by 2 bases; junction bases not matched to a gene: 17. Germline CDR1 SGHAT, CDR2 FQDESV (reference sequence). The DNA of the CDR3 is TGTGCCAGCAGTAGGGGTGGTAGCGGGAGTAGTCCGACCTACGAGCAGTACTTC. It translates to CASSRGGSGSSPTYEQYF.

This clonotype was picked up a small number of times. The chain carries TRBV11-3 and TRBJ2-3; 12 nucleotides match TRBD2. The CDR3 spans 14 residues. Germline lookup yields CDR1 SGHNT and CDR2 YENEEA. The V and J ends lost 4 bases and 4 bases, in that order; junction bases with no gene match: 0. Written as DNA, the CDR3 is TGTGCCAGCAGCTCTAGCGGGGGGGCAGATACGCAGTATTTT. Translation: CASSSSGGADTQYF.

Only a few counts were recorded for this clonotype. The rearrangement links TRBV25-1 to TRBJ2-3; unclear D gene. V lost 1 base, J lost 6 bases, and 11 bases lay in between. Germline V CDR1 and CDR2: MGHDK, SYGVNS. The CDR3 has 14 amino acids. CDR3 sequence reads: CASSESGPMDTQYF. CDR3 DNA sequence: TGTGCCAGCAGTGAATCGGGTCCGATGGATACGCAGTATTTT.

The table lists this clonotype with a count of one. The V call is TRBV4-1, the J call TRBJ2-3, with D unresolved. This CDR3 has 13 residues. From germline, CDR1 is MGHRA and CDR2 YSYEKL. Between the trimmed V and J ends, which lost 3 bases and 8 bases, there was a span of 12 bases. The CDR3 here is CASSQGSKGTQYF. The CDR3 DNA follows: TGCGCCAGCAGCCAGGGGTCTAAAGGTACGCAGTATTTT.

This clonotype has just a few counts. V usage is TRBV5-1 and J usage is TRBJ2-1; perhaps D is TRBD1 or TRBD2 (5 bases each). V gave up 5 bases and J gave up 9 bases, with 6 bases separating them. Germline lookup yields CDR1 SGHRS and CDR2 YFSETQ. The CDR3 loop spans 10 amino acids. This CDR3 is CASSGGEQFF. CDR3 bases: TGCGCCAGCAGTGGGGGTGAGCAGTTCTTC.

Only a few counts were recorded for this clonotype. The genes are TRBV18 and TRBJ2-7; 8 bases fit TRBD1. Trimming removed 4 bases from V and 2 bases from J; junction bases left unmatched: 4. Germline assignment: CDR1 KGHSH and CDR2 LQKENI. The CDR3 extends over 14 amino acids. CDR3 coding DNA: TGTGCCAGCTCACACGACAGGGGCCCCTACGAGCAGTACTTC. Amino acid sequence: CASSHDRGPYEQYF.

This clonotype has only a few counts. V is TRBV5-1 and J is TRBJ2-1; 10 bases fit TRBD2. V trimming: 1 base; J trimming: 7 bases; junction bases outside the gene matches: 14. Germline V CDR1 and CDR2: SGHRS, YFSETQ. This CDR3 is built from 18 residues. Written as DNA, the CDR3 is TGCGCCAGCAGCTTGACTCGGCAAGCGGGGGGGCTTTTAAATGAGCAGTTCTTC. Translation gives CASSLTRQAGGLLNEQFF.

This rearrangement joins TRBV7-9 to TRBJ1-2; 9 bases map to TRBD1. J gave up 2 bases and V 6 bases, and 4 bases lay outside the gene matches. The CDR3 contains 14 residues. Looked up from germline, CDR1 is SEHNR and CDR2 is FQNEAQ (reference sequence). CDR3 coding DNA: TGTGCCAGCAGACCAACAGGGGGCAACTATGGCTACACCTTC. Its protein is CASRPTGGNYGYTF.

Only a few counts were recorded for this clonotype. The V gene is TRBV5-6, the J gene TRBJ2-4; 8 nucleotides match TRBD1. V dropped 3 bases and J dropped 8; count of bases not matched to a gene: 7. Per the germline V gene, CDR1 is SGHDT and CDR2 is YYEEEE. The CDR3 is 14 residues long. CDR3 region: CASSWTGTKDIQYF. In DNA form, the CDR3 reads TGTGCCAGCAGCTGGACAGGGACAAAAGACATTCAGTACTTC.

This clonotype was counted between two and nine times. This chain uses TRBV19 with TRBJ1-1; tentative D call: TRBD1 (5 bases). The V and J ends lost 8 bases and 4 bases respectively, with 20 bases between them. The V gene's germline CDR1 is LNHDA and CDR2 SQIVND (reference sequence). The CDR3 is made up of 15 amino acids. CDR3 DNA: TGTGCCAGTTCGGGGACGCAGGGTGGGGGCACTGAAGCTTTCTTT. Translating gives CASSGTQGGGTEAFF.

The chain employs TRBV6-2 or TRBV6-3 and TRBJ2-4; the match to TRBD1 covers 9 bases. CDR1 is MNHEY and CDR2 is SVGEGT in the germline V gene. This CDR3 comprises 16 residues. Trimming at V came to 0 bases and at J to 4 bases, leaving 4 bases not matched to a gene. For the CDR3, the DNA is TGTGCCAGCAGTTACTCTCGGGGACAGGGAAAAAACATTCAGTACTTC. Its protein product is CASSYSRGQGKNIQYF.

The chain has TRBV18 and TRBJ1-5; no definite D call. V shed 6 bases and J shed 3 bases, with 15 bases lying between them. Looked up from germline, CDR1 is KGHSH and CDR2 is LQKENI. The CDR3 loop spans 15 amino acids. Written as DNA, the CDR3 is TGTGCCAGCTCTAGAGTTCCCACATTCAATCAGCCCCAGCATTTT. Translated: CASSRVPTFNQPQHF.

CDR3 nucleotide sequence: TGTGCCAGCAGTTACTTTCAGGGTTACGAGCAGTACTTC. It translates to CASSYFQGYEQYF. The rearrangement joins TRBV6-5 to TRBJ2-7, with D perhaps TRBD1 (5 bases). Trimming took 1 base from V and 4 from J, leaving 8 bases between them. Germline V CDR1 and CDR2: MNHEY, SVGAGI. The CDR3 runs to 13 residues.